One and the same sample provided the 8 T cell receptor beta chains below, sequenced in a study of cytomegalovirus exposure and HLA in healthy donors. The PCR had 60 Vbeta and 13 Jbeta primers. The assay was immunoSEQ multiplex PCR, and TCRdb's table has in-frame clones only and misses some. The table lists fewer than 200,000 clones, approximately 85% of them singletons. Sequenced sample: PBMCs. Receptors were obtained from a man aged 25 to 40 in good health and CMV-seropositive.

J is TRBJ2-3 and V is TRBV9; 10 nucleotides align to TRBD2. This CDR3 comprises 18 residues. The V gene's germline CDR1 is SGDLS and CDR2 YYNGEE. After removal of 3 bases from V and 0 bases from J, the junction contained 10 bases not matched to a gene. CDR3 in amino acids: CASSAEWTSGTSTDTQYF. The CDR3 DNA is TGTGCCAGCAGCGCCGAGTGGACTAGCGGAACTAGCACAGATACGCAGTATTTT.

This clone has just a few counts. The chain uses TRBV5-1 and TRBJ2-4, with TRBD2 matching over 7 bases. This CDR3 contains 16 residues. V trimming: 2 bases; J trimming: 6 bases; junction bases outside the gene matches: 11. Germline V gene data show CDR1 as SGHRS and CDR2 as YFSETQ. CDR3 sequence: CASSFSSGTLLNIQYF. CDR3 in DNA: TGCGCCAGCAGCTTTTCGAGCGGGACTCTTTTAAACATTCAGTACTTC.

The V gene is TRBV11-3, the J gene TRBJ1-1; 7 nucleotides align to TRBD1. CDR1 is SGHNT, CDR2 YENEEA, per germline. CDR3 length: 15 amino acids. Losses at the gene ends were 4 bases for V and 3 bases for J; bases not matched to a gene: 8. The DNA of the CDR3 is TGTGCCAGCAGCTCTCGTAGGCAGGGGGACACTGAAGCTTTCTTT. It codes for CASSSRRQGDTEAFF.

The chain employs TRBV4-2 and TRBJ2-5; TRBD1 matches 7 bases. The V gene's germline CDR1 is LGHNA and CDR2 YNFKEQ. The CDR3 runs to 14 residues. The trim removed 4 bases at V and 4 bases at J, leaving 6 bases unmatched. CDR3 in DNA: TGTGCCAGCAGCCCCAACAGGGGTCGAGAGACCCAGTACTTC. Amino acid sequence: CASSPNRGRETQYF.

The DNA of the CDR3 is TGCGCCAGCAGCCAGGACAGGGGCCGTAATGAAAAACTGTTTTTT. As protein: CASSQDRGRNEKLFF. The gene calls are TRBV4-1 and TRBJ1-4; 9 bases fit TRBD1. From germline, CDR1 is MGHRA and CDR2 YSYEKL. V lost 3 bases and J lost 4; bases outside the gene matches: 3. This CDR3 has 15 residues.

The chain carries TRBV9 and TRBJ2-3, with 7 bases identical to TRBD1. The V segment lost 2 bases and the J segment 6 bases; nucleotides outside the gene matches: 6. This CDR3 is built from 14 residues. CDR1 is SGDLS and CDR2 is YYNGEE in the germline V gene. The CDR3 DNA follows: TGTGCCAGCAGCGTGATGACAGGGCGGGATACGCAGTATTTT. Translation gives CASSVMTGRDTQYF.

The chain joins TRBV28 to TRBJ1-3; 10 bases agree with TRBD1. The V gene end was trimmed by 0 bases and the J gene end by 6 bases; junction bases not matched to a gene: 2. The CDR3 loop spans 15 amino acids. Per the germline V gene, CDR1 is MDHEN and CDR2 is SYDVKM. The CDR3 sequence is CASSLWGQGINTIYF. CDR3 in DNA: TGTGCCAGCAGTTTATGGGGACAGGGGATAAACACCATATATTTT.

Concerning this clone: Other DNA sequences in the sample encode the same CDR3. The V gene is TRBV5-6, the J gene TRBJ2-5; D ambiguous. The germline V and J ends were trimmed by 2 bases and 2 bases, with 4 bases remaining between them. Germline lookup yields CDR1 SGHDT and CDR2 YYEEEE. This CDR3 comprises 12 residues. CDR3 sequence: CASSLLQETQYF. DNA of the CDR3: TGTGCCAGCAGCTTACTACAAGAGACCCAGTACTTC.